These 29 T cell receptor beta chains were sequenced from one sample in a study of response to subunit inactivated influenza vaccine. TCRdb reanalysed the RT-PCR reads using MiXCR and keeps one entry per CDR3 protein. The sample yields 500,000 to 550,000 distinct CDR3 sequences, under 30% seen once. The data were also submitted as part of a second study, on T cells expressing NK-cell markers. That work states: 5'RACE template switching with UMIs produced the TCR beta cDNA.

Specimen: CD4+ T cells sorted from PBMCs, collected about 12 days after vaccination. The receptors derive from a man aged 45-65 years who received an inactivated influenza vaccine.

The chain couples TRBV5-1 to TRBJ2-4, with D possibly being TRBD1 or TRBD2 (6 bases each). Per the germline V gene, CDR1 is SGHRS and CDR2 is YFSETQ. This CDR3 is built from 16 residues. V was shortened by 0 bases and J by 1 base, with 11 bases between the two germline ends. CDR3 region: CASSLEGGAAKNIQYF. The CDR3 bases are TGCGCCAGCAGCTTGGAGGGGGGAGCGGCCAAAAACATTCAGTACTTC.

The rearrangement uses TRBV5-1 and TRBJ1-4; TRBD1 might be the D (6 bases). Germline CDR1 reads SGHRS; CDR2 reads YFSETQ. The V and J ends lost 3 bases and 5 bases respectively, with 14 bases between them. CDR3 size: 15 residues. CDR3 sequence: CASSSGQTKNEKLFF. CDR3 bases: TGCGCCAGCAGCTCCGGACAGACCAAAAATGAAAAACTGTTTTTT.

The chain is built from TRBV5-6 and TRBJ1-1; tentative D call: TRBD1 (5 bases). V shed 1 base and J shed 0 bases, with 10 bases lying between them. This CDR3 is 15 amino acids long. The germline V gene encodes CDR1 SGHDT and CDR2 YYEEEE. CDR3 loop: CASSLTNRMNTEAFF. CDR3 nucleotides: TGTGCCAGCAGCTTGACTAACAGGATGAACACTGAAGCTTTCTTT.

This clonotype was found many times. This chain uses TRBV10-3 with TRBJ1-6; D not resolved. Per germline, CDR1 ENHRY and CDR2 SYGVKD. Trimming shortened V by 4 bases and J by 10 bases, and 11 bases separated the two germline ends. The CDR3 loop spans 13 amino acids. CDR3 in DNA: TGTGCCATCAGTGGCAGTTCTGGCTCACCCCTCCACTTT. It is translated as CAISGSSGSPLHF.

This clonotype was counted between two and nine times. The chain combines TRBV6-2 or TRBV6-3 with TRBJ2-5; a possible D gene is TRBD2 (6 bases). This CDR3 region has 13 residues. Trimming took off 1 base at V and 4 bases at J, with 7 bases between the two ends. Germline V lookup: CDR1 MNHEY, CDR2 SVGEGT. The CDR3 loop is CASSYFGGETQYF. The CDR3 DNA reads TGTGCCAGCAGTTACTTCGGGGGAGAGACCCAGTACTTC.

Only a few counts were recorded for this clonotype. The CDR3 does not end in the conserved phenylalanine or tryptophan, so this is likely a read error. The DNA is omitted, as the CDR3 cannot be located on it reliably, and the CDR3 follows TCRdb's listing. The rearrangement joins TRBV5-1 to TRBJ2-1; the table assigns TRBD1, which was not confirmed against the DNA. The CDR3 has 12 amino acids, counting both end residues. CDR1 is SGHRS, CDR2 YFSETQ, per germline. This chain's CDR3 is CASSLDRGPGEL.

V is TRBV20-1 and J is TRBJ2-7; the match to TRBD1 covers 10 bases. Germline V lookup: CDR1 DFQATT, CDR2 SNEGSKA (reference sequence). V dropped 6 bases and J dropped 1; count of bases not matched to a gene: 3. The CDR3 loop spans 13 amino acids. The CDR3 nucleotides read TGCAGTGCCTTGGACAGGGGGTCCTACGAGCAGTACTTC. Its translation is CSALDRGSYEQYF.

In this sample, this clonotype turned up once. The chain is built from TRBV27 and TRBJ2-2; TRBD2 agrees at 9 bases. Germline CDR1 reads MNHEY; CDR2 reads SMNVEV (reference sequence). CDR3 length: 13 amino acids. The ends lost 5 bases at V and 9 bases at J; junction bases unmatched: 4. The CDR3 region is CASSTGLARELFF. The DNA for the CDR3 is TGTGCCAGCAGTACGGGACTAGCCCGGGAGCTGTTTTTT.

The V and J genes are TRBV20-1 and TRBJ1-4, with TRBD1 as a possible D gene (5 bases). Germline values: CDR1 DFQATT, CDR2 SNEGSKA (reference sequence). The CDR3 loop spans 13 amino acids. Trimming pared 7 bases from V and 6 bases from J, leaving 15 bases between. CDR3 in amino acids: CSGAQGSDEKLFF. The CDR3 bases are TGCAGTGGGGCGCAGGGATCGGATGAAAAACTGTTTTTT.

In this sample, this clonotype turned up a few times. The chain has TRBV18 and TRBJ1-1; D ambiguous. V shed 2 bases and J shed 0 bases, with 7 bases lying between them. Germline lookup yields CDR1 KGHSH and CDR2 LQKENI. The CDR3 contains 14 residues. The CDR3 spells CASSPAGLNTEAFF. As DNA, the CDR3 is TGTGCCAGCTCACCAGCCGGATTGAACACTGAAGCTTTCTTT.

This sequence joins TRBV5-1 and TRBJ1-4; 7 bases agree with TRBD1. Germline V gene sequence: CDR1 SGHRS, CDR2 YFSETQ. The CDR3 sequence is 14 residues long. V trimming: 3 bases; J trimming: 6 bases; junction bases outside the gene matches: 5. This CDR3 reads CASSSDRNDEKLFF. For the CDR3, the DNA is TGCGCCAGCAGCTCGGACAGGAACGATGAAAAACTGTTTTTT. The entire variable domain, with the rest obtained from reference TRBV5-1 and TRBJ1-4, is as follows: KAGVTQTPRYLIKTRGQQVTLSCSPISGHRSVSWYQQTPGQGLQFLFEYFSETQRNKGNFPGRFSGRQFSNSRSEMNVSTLELGDSALYLCASSSDRNDEKLFFGSGTQLSVL.

The chain uses TRBV7-2 and TRBJ2-7; 8 bases are shared with TRBD1. V dropped 4 bases and J dropped 9; count of bases not matched to a gene: 5. Germline CDR1 is SGHTA and CDR2 is FQGNSA. The CDR3 is 12 amino acids. This chain's CDR3 is CASSSRTGLQYF. CDR3 in DNA: TGTGCCAGCAGCTCCCGGACAGGGTTGCAGTACTTC.

The chain couples TRBV20-1 to TRBJ1-1, with D tentatively TRBD1 (6 bases). Trimming pared 4 bases from V and 1 base from J, leaving 13 bases between. Germline values: CDR1 DFQATT, CDR2 SNEGSKA (reference sequence). This CDR3 is built from 14 residues. The CDR3 sequence is CSATPGQWNTEAFF. CDR3 DNA: TGCAGTGCTACTCCGGGACAATGGAACACTGAAGCTTTCTTT.

The J gene is TRBJ2-7, the V gene TRBV5-1, with 7 bases identical to TRBD1. The CDR3 loop spans 15 amino acids. Germline V gene sequence: CDR1 SGHRS, CDR2 YFSETQ. The junction had 11 bases not matched to a gene; V was cut back by 2 bases and J by 6 bases. The CDR3 region has the DNA TGCGCCAGCAGCTTCTTCGACAGGGATGAACTCGAGCAGTACTTC. Translation gives CASSFFDRDELEQYF.

This clonotype has just a few counts. The chain couples TRBV4-2 to TRBJ2-7, with TRBD2 as a possible D gene (6 bases). From germline, CDR1 is LGHNA and CDR2 YNFKEQ. The germline V and J ends were trimmed by 0 bases and 3 bases, with 12 bases remaining between them. The CDR3 consists of 15 residues. The CDR3 is CASSQDNSGVYEQYF. The CDR3 bases are TGTGCCAGCAGCCAAGATAATAGCGGAGTCTACGAGCAGTACTTC.

This clonotype was seen a few times. The chain employs TRBV5-1 and TRBJ2-7; D is uncertain. Germline loops: CDR1 SGHRS, CDR2 YFSETQ. The length of the CDR3 is 12 residues. V was trimmed by 3 bases and J by 5 bases, leaving 9 bases between them. CDR3 residues: CASSSSFHEQYF. In DNA form, the CDR3 reads TGCGCCAGCAGCTCCTCATTCCACGAGCAGTACTTC.

This clonotype has just a few counts. The chain has TRBV5-5 and TRBJ2-7; 7 bases fit TRBD2. The J segment lost 2 bases and the V segment lost 4 bases, leaving 6 bases of the junction unmatched. Per the germline V gene, CDR1 is SGHKS and CDR2 is YYEKEE (reference sequence). CDR3 size: 14 residues. The CDR3 protein is CASSRQTSPYEQYF. CDR3 nucleotides: TGTGCCAGCAGCCGTCAGACTAGCCCCTACGAGCAGTACTTC.

The chain has TRBV3-1 and TRBJ2-7; a possible D gene is TRBD1 (6 bases). V lost 5 bases and J 2 bases, leaving 16 bases between the germline ends. This CDR3 has 15 residues. Per germline, CDR1 LGHDT and CDR2 YNNKEL (reference sequence). The CDR3 loop reads CASSYTASGAYEQYF. DNA for the CDR3: TGTGCCAGCAGCTACACGGCGTCAGGGGCCTACGAGCAGTACTTC.

Ten or more counts support this clonotype. The chain has TRBV4-1 and TRBJ1-5; TRBD1 is a possible D gene (5 bases). This CDR3 region has 15 residues. Per germline, CDR1 MGHRA and CDR2 YSYEKL. V was cut by 0 bases and J by 4 bases, with 10 bases left in between. In DNA, the CDR3 is TGCGCCAGCAGCCAAGAGGGGACGGGTAATCAGCCCCAGCATTTT. As protein: CASSQEGTGNQPQHF.

The genes are TRBV5-2 and TRBJ2-1; TRBD1, the table's D call, was not compared with the DNA. TRBV5-2 is a pseudogene locus. This CDR3 region has 14 residues. The CDR3 DNA sequence: TGTGCCATGGGCCCCGGGTATCGGGACAATGAGCAGTTCTTC. It codes for CAMGPGYRDNEQFF.

The chain employs TRBV6-5 and TRBJ2-1; TRBD1 might be the D (5 bases). The CDR3 sequence is 14 residues long. The germline gives CDR1 MNHEY, CDR2 SVGAGI. V was cut by 2 bases and J by 6 bases, with 11 bases left in between. In DNA, the CDR3 is TGTGCCAGCAGTTACCCAGGACACACCAATGAGCAGTTCTTC. Amino acid sequence: CASSYPGHTNEQFF.

The chain carries TRBV12-3 or TRBV12-4 and TRBJ2-1; 7 nucleotides agree with TRBD2. This CDR3 contains 14 residues. V shed 6 bases, J shed 8 bases, and the junction held 10 bases outside the gene matches. The DNA for the CDR3 is TGTGCCAGCAGGTTGCGGGGGAGCGCCGATGAGCAGTTCTTC. It codes for CASRLRGSADEQFF.

V usage is TRBV29-1 and J usage is TRBJ2-3; 8 positions match TRBD2. J gave up 3 bases and V 5 bases, and 7 bases lay outside the gene matches. The CDR3 contains 14 residues. Looked up from germline, CDR1 is SQVTM and CDR2 is ANQGSEA. This CDR3 is CSVRRGAVTDTQYF. For the CDR3, the DNA is TGCAGCGTTAGGCGGGGGGCGGTGACAGATACGCAGTATTTT.

V usage is TRBV6-1 and J usage is TRBJ2-3; 13 bases fit TRBD2. CDR1 MNHNS and CDR2 SASEGT come from the germline V gene. There are 17 residues in the CDR3. Trimming at V came to 6 bases and at J to 1 base, leaving 7 bases not matched to a gene. CDR3 bases: TGTGCCAGCAGCTCCGGACTAGCGGGAGTAGGCACAGATACGCAGTATTTT. It is translated as CASSSGLAGVGTDTQYF.

The chain couples TRBV11-2 to TRBJ1-4, with D possibly TRBD1 on 5 matching bases. The CDR3 runs to 16 residues. Germline CDR1 reads SGHAT; CDR2 reads FQNNGV. V lost 6 bases and J 8 bases, leaving 22 bases between the germline ends. The CDR3 is CASRHKDLRAGEKLFF. CDR3 coding DNA: TGTGCCAGCAGACATAAGGATCTCCGGGCAGGGGAAAAACTGTTTTTT.

The chain has TRBV18 and TRBJ2-7; TRBD1 aligns across 9 bases. The CDR3 runs to 17 residues. Germline loops: CDR1 KGHSH, CDR2 LQKENI. The junction had 16 bases not matched to a gene; V was cut back by 5 bases and J by 5 bases. In DNA form, the CDR3 reads TGTGCCAGCTCATCCCTATCCCCCGGGACAGGGAACGACGAGCAGTACTTC. This gives the protein CASSSLSPGTGNDEQYF.

In its sample, this clonotype was seen a few times. The V gene is TRBV12-3 or TRBV12-4, the J gene TRBJ2-7, with D hard to call. The CDR3 covers 13 residues. V lost 4 bases to trimming and J lost 2 bases, with 9 bases between them. The CDR3 coding sequence is TGTGCCAGCAGTTCCCCGCTCACCTACGAGCAGTACTTC. It yields the protein CASSSPLTYEQYF.

This clonotype has a handful of counts. The chain is built from TRBV4-3 and TRBJ2-7; TRBD1 is a possible D gene (6 bases). This CDR3 comprises 12 residues. The germline CDR1 and CDR2 sequences are LGHNA and YSLEER. V was trimmed by 9 bases and J by 3 bases, leaving 12 bases between them. The CDR3 bases are TGCGCCAGGGGACAAAGCGTCTACGAGCAGTACTTC. Its translation: CARGQSVYEQYF.

CDR3 sequence: CASSLGRGASADTQYF. The CDR3, as DNA: TGTGCCAGCAGCTTGGGTCGGGGGGCATCCGCAGATACGCAGTATTTT. The chain employs TRBV11-3 and TRBJ2-3; maybe TRBD2 (7 bases). Germline values: CDR1 SGHNT, CDR2 YENEEA. V gave up 3 bases and J gave up 4 bases, with 17 bases separating them. CDR3 length: 16 amino acids. Full variable domain (missing parts from reference TRBV11-3 and TRBJ2-3): EAGVVQSPRYKIIEKKQPVAFWCNPISGHNTLYWYLQNLGQGPELLIRYENEEAVDDSQLPKDRFSAERLKGVDSTLKIQPAELGDSAVYLCASSLGRGASADTQYFGPGTRLTVL.